This TCR beta chain was identified during a study of early T cells in non-severe SARS-CoV-2 infection. Study at large: Investigators sequenced bulk RNA drawn from unsorted whole blood, and chains remained unpaired. Study-wide points: VDJdb matching, biased toward anti-spike CD8 responses, missed private and CD4 specificities.

The protocol attached unique molecular identifiers to individual cDNA molecules. TCRdb reanalysed the 5' RACE reads using MiXCR and keeps one entry per CDR3 protein. The sample gives 100,000 to 130,000 distinct CDR3 sequences, roughly 11% of which show up once; approximately 7.3% is in the top ten. This clonotype was seen at least ten times. The antigen is undetermined. The trim removed 5 bases at V and 4 bases at J, leaving 9 bases unmatched. Germline V gene sequence: CDR1 SGHTA, CDR2 FQGNSA. The CDR3 consists of 15 residues. This chain joins TRBV7-2 and TRBJ2-3; 7 nucleotides agree with TRBD2. The sequencing input was whole blood. The sequence came from an adult who was a healthcare worker with PCR-confirmed SARS-CoV-2 infection or an uninfected control (not recorded which). The CDR3 loop is CASSLLRTSPDTQYF. The CDR3 DNA sequence: TGTGCCAGCAGCCTGCTTCGGACTAGTCCAGATACGCAGTATTTT.